This T cell receptor (beta chain) was recovered during a study of T cells in Graves' hyperthyroidism and ophthalmopathy. This clonotype was detected a few times. Its matching antigen is unknown. Over 18 months, lack of ophthalmopathy progression marked Graves' hyperthyroidism as stable. Each diagnosis drew on symptoms, thyroxine, TRAb, thyroid ultrasound and orbital computed tomography findings. Findings and caveats of the study: Blood also contained most expanded thyroid clonotypes above 0.001.

The source material, RNA transcripts, was used to amplify TCR beta CDR3 regions. HTBI primers were used for first-round RT-PCR of the TCR CDR3. MiXCR was run by TCRdb on the multiplex PCR reads, yielding one entry per CDR3 protein. Among some 510,000 distinct CDR3 sequences listed, roughly 50% were seen once. This CDR3 contains 14 residues. The chain uses TRBV12-3 or TRBV12-4 and TRBJ2-5, with TRBD1 as a possible D gene (7 bases). The better agreement between TRBJ2-7 and the DNA end casts doubt on the J call. The clonotype comes from a woman aged 18-29 years with Graves' hyperthyroidism. The sample was peripheral blood or thyroid tissue (not recorded which). CDR3 nucleotide sequence: TGTGCCAGCAGTTCGTGGAGGCAGGGGGGCGAGCAGTACTTC. It encodes CASSSWRQGGEQYF.